The TCR beta chain under discussion was sequenced for a study of T cells after posttransplantation cyclophosphamide. Whole-study results and caveats: Recipient CMV seropositivity and CMV reactivation strongly tracked TRB clonality. Donor-recipient repertoire similarity was low at 1-2 months, rising over year one.

Notes on this clone: Its specificity is unknown.

Cyclophosphamide on days +3 and +4 followed busulfan-fludarabine conditioning and a marrow graft. In germline, CDR1 is SGHVS, CDR2 FQNEAQ. The CDR3 spans 18 residues. Trimming removed 2 bases from V and 6 bases from J; junction bases left unmatched: 18. Profiled with immunoSEQ multiplex PCR; TCRdb holds only in-frame clones, not every one. The profile shows tens of thousands of clones, roughly 88% of them singletons. The V call is TRBV7-8, the J call TRBJ2-7; 8 bases align to TRBD2. Sequences were derived from PBMCs, sampled 62 days after allogeneic stem cell transplant with posttransplant cyclophosphamide. The clonotype comes from a male patient aged 55 to 69 who received an allogeneic stem cell transplant from a related donor and was CMV-positive. Some T cells may arise from the graft donor. CDR3 DNA sequence: TGTGCCAGCAGCTTAAGGGATCAAGCGGGGGAGCCCCCTGCCGAGCAGTACTTC. It yields the protein CASSLRDQAGEPPAEQYF.